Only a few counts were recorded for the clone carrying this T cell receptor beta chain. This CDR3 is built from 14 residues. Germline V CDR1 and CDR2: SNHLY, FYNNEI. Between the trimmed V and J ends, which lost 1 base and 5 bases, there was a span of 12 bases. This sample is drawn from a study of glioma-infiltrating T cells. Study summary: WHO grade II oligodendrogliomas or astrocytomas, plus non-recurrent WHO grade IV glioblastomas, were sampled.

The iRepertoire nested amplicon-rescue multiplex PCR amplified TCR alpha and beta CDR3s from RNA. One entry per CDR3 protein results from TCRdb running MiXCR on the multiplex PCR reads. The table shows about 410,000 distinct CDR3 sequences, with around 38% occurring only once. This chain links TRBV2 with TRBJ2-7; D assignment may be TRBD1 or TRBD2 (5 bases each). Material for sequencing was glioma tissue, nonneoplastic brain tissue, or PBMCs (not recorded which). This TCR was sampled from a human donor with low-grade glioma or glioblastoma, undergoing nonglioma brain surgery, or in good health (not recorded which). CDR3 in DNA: TGTGCCAGCAGTGAAGGCCTAGGGGACCACGAGCAGTACTTC. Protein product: CASSEGLGDHEQYF.